These 10 T cell receptor beta chains came from one sample sequenced in a study of lymphopenia after photon versus proton radiotherapy. The data were produced by immunoSEQ multiplex PCR, yet TCRdb's version contains in-frame clones alone and is incomplete. The table includes about 40,000 clones, 70% to 90% detected once. This sample comprised peripheral blood, obtained from a patient treated with proton-based radiotherapy. Receptor source: a woman in her 70s with pancreatic cancer. Some clones in this sample may be carry-over from other donors' samples.

The chain joins TRBV28 to TRBJ1-1; the match to TRBD1 covers 8 bases. Germline-derived CDR1 and CDR2 are MDHEN and SYDVKM. The J segment lost 11 bases and the V segment lost 5 bases, leaving 10 bases of the junction unmatched. CDR3 size: 13 residues. For the CDR3, the DNA is TGTGCCAGCAGTCCGCACGACAGGGGCTCCGCTTTCTTT. Translated, it gives CASSPHDRGSAFF.

The chain joins TRBV9 to TRBJ2-7, with D tentatively TRBD1 (6 bases). Germline lookup yields CDR1 SGDLS and CDR2 YYNGEE. V was pared by 2 bases and J by 7 bases, with 13 bases between. This CDR3 spans 13 amino acids. The CDR3 reads CASSVTGTGEQYF. Here the CDR3 DNA reads TGTGCCAGCAGCGTGACAGGCACGGGGGAGCAGTACTTC.

V is TRBV2 and J is TRBJ2-3, with TRBD2 identical over 16 bases. Trimming cost V 6 bases and J 6 bases; bases outside gene matches: 15. The germline CDR1 and CDR2 sequences are SNHLY and FYNNEI. This CDR3 is built from 19 residues. The CDR3 region has the DNA TGTGCCAGCAGGCTTAGGTTGGGGACTAGCGGGAGGGCCACCGATACGCAGTATTTT. Its protein is CASRLRLGTSGRATDTQYF. The full variable domain, rest sourced from reference TRBV2 and TRBJ2-3, is EPEVTQTPSHQVTQMGQEVILRCVPISNHLYFYWYRQILGQKVEFLVSFYNNEISEKSEIFDDQFSVERPDGSNFTLKIRSTKLEDSAMYFCASRLRLGTSGRATDTQYFGPGTRLTVL.

The V and J genes are TRBV30 and TRBJ2-2; 7 nucleotides align to TRBD1. The CDR3 extends over 13 amino acids. V trimming: 3 bases; J trimming: 5 bases; junction bases outside the gene matches: 3. Germline V gives CDR1 GTSNPN, CDR2 SVGIG (reference sequence). DNA for the CDR3: TGTGCCTGGAGGACAGGGCGAACCGGGGAGCTGTTTTTT. Translation gives CAWRTGRTGELFF. The full variable domain, completed using reference TRBV30 and TRBJ2-2, is SQTIHQWPATLVQPVGSPLSLECTVEGTSNPNLYWYRQAAGRGLQLLFYSVGIGQISSEVPQNLSASRPQDRQFILSSKKLLLSDSGFYLCAWRTGRTGELFFGEGSRLTVL.

V usage is TRBV28 and J usage is TRBJ1-4; TRBD1 matches at 10 bases. Germline assignment: CDR1 MDHEN and CDR2 SYDVKM. CDR3 size: 15 residues. The junction had 5 bases not matched to a gene; V was cut back by 7 bases and J by 3 bases. The CDR3 region has the DNA TGTGCCAGCACCGACAGGGGGCGGGCTAATGAAAAACTGTTTTTT. Protein product: CASTDRGRANEKLFF.

The chain joins TRBV10-3 to TRBJ2-7; unclear D gene. Germline V CDR1 and CDR2: ENHRY, SYGVKD. The V end lost 0 bases, the J end lost 1 base, and 7 bases lay between the germline ends. The CDR3 has 14 residues. This CDR3 reads CAISESGRSYEQYF. The CDR3 DNA sequence: TGTGCCATCAGTGAGTCTGGGCGGTCCTACGAGCAGTACTTC.

The chain has TRBV6-5 and TRBJ2-7; D is possibly TRBD2 (5 bases). V gave up 5 bases and J gave up 2 bases, with 10 bases separating them. CDR1 is MNHEY, CDR2 SVGAGI, per germline. The CDR3 runs to 13 residues. The CDR3 nucleotides are TGTGCCAGCAGTGAGGAGGTTACCTACGAGCAGTACTTC. This sequence encodes CASSEEVTYEQYF.

The chain couples TRBV5-4 to TRBJ2-7; D might be TRBD1 (8 bases). CDR3 size: 15 residues. The V end was cut by 0 bases, the J end by 3 bases, with 13 bases between. Looked up from germline, CDR1 is SGHNT and CDR2 is YYREEE (reference sequence). The CDR3, as DNA: TGTGCCAGCAGCTTGGCGGACAGGGAGGGCTACGAGCAGTACTTC. Translating it yields CASSLADREGYEQYF.

J is TRBJ1-6 and V is TRBV6-6, with D hard to call. The CDR3 runs 13 residues. With 10 bases removed from V and 5 bases from J, the gap between germline ends came to 12 bases. In germline, CDR1 is MNHNY, CDR2 SVGAGI (reference sequence). CDR3 nucleotide sequence: TGTGCCACACTGGGGAGGGATAATTCACCCCTCCACTTT. It yields the protein CATLGRDNSPLHF.

The V and J genes are TRBV2 and TRBJ2-7; TRBD2 matches at 14 bases. This CDR3 region has 14 residues. The germline V gene encodes CDR1 SNHLY and CDR2 FYNNEI. The V and J ends lost 6 bases and 5 bases, in that order; junction bases with no gene match: 3. This chain's CDR3 is CASRGTSGSHEQYF. In DNA, the CDR3 is TGTGCCAGCAGAGGGACTAGCGGGAGCCACGAGCAGTACTTC. The variable domain in full, with the rest retrieved from reference TRBV2 and TRBJ2-7, is EPEVTQTPSHQVTQMGQEVILRCVPISNHLYFYWYRQILGQKVEFLVSFYNNEISEKSEIFDDQFSVERPDGSNFTLKIRSTKLEDSAMYFCASRGTSGSHEQYFGPGTRLTVT.